This is a list of T cell receptor beta chains from one sample in a study of human T cells and chemical hapten exposure. TCRdb independently ran MiXCR on the RACE reads; one entry per CDR3 protein. The sample yields over 50,000 distinct CDR3 sequences, about 9.6% seen once. Source: whole blood, taken in connection with sensitization to the hapten diphenylcyclopropenone (DPC). Source of these receptors: a woman aged 25 to 45 with alopecia areata. Some clones in this sample may be carry-over from other donors' samples. The CDR3 runs from the conserved cysteine through the conserved F or W.

V gene,CDR3 protein
TRBV7-9,CASSLVNLGGYGYTF
TRBV6-2/TRBV6-3,CASSHRRTGETQYF
TRBV2,CASSADRGGGKFF
TRBV6-2/TRBV6-3,CASSYRGQGLYNEQFF
TRBV6-1,CASSEFGAGRETQYF
TRBV12-3/TRBV12-4,CASSDSYTEAFF
TRBV12-3/TRBV12-4,CASRIQGANQPQHF
TRBV12-5,CASGLVGVEQFF
TRBV7-2,CASPTSLPYEQYF
TRBV18,CASSPEHMDGQPQHF
TRBV3-1,CASSRLGSGGSTDTQYF
TRBV28,CASSRPGTPYEQYF
TRBV7-2,CASSPWGRGETQYF
TRBV5-1,CASSLDGSPDNEQFF
TRBV2,CASRLYQPQHF
TRBV7-9,CASSWGNQPQHF
TRBV20-1,CSARAARSSYNEQFF
TRBV6-2/TRBV6-3,CATSWGGRPQETQYF
TRBV3-1,CASSQGSTGTDTQYF
TRBV15,CATSMGRNGQPQHF
TRBV11-3,CASSPGAGYNEQFF
TRBV29-1,CSHAGGQKETQYF
TRBV29-1,CSVGQGAGGELFF
TRBV25-1,CASSGQGTDTQYF
TRBV20-1,CSAAQQGVRTEAFF
TRBV4-2,CASSQDGQASDYGYTF
TRBV20-1,CSARDRQGRADNEQFF
TRBV28,CASKTPPTARANEKLFF
TRBV2,CASSERWVRREKLFF
TRBV12-3/TRBV12-4,CASMRAGTGGSNQPQHF
TRBV4-3,CASSPRSGGYTGELFF
TRBV6-2/TRBV6-3,CASSSGTGGTEAFF
TRBV12-3/TRBV12-4,CASSLEGPARGFQPQHF
TRBV7-8,CASSLGVAGASETQYF
TRBV12-3/TRBV12-4,CASRRRGQRTDTQYF
TRBV20-1,CSARDQGRWTEAFF
TRBV5-6,CASSLTASGGTEAFF
TRBV6-2/TRBV6-3,CASSYRSSGVYHGELFF
TRBV25-1,CASSPDRYQPYEQYF
TRBV15,CATSRGTDTQYF
TRBV6-6,CASSYVRASNQPQHF
TRBV6-2/TRBV6-3,CASSLPGQGSYGYTF
TRBV19,CASSVNREWSNQPQHF
TRBV28,CASSLNGMGGSNQPQHF
TRBV28,CASSSPGGGEQYF
TRBV29-1,CSASGGDTEAFF
TRBV20-1,CSAIGTRTSSIQYF
TRBV24-1,CATRKGETQYF
TRBV6-2/TRBV6-3,CASSYVTGAEEQYF
TRBV6-1,CASSPRDSSSYEQYF
TRBV7-9,CASSPTTGRNTEAFF
TRBV11-2,CASSLDRRQETQYF
TRBV11-2,CASSFSQNQPQHF
TRBV28,CASKVCNTEAFF